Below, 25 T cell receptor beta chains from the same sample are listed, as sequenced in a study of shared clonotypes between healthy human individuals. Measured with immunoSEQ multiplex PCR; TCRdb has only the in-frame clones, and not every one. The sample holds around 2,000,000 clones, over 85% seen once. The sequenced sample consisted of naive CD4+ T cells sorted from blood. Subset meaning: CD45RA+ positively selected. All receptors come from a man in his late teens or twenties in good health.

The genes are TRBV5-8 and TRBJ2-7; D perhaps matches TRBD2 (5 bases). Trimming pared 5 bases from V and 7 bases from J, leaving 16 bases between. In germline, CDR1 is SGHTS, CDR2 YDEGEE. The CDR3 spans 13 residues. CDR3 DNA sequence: TGTGCCAGCAGTGGACTGAAGGCGTGGGAGCAGTACTTC. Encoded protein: CASSGLKAWEQYF.

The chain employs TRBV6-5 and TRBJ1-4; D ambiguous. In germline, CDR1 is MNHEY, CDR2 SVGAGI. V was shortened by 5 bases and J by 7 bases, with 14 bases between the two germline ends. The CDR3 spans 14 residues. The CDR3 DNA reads TGTGCCAGCAGTACGTTTCGAGGCGGTGAAAAACTGTTTTTT. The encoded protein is CASSTFRGGEKLFF.

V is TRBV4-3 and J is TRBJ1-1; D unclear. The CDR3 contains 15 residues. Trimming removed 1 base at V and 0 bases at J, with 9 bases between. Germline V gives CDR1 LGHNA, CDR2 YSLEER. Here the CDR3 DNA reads TGCGCCAGCAGCCAAGGGACGGGTATGAACACTGAAGCTTTCTTT. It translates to CASSQGTGMNTEAFF.

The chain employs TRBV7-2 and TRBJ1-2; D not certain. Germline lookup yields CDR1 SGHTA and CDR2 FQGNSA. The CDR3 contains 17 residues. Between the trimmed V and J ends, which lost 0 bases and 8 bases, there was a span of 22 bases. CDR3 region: CASSLASAVDGSGGYTF. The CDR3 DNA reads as TGTGCCAGCAGCTTAGCCTCGGCCGTGGATGGGTCAGGCGGCTACACCTTC.

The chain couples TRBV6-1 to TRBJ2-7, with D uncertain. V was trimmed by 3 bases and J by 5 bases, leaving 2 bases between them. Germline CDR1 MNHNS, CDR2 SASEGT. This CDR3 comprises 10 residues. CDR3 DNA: TGTGCCAGCAGTGACAACGAGCAGTACTTC. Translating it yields CASSDNEQYF.

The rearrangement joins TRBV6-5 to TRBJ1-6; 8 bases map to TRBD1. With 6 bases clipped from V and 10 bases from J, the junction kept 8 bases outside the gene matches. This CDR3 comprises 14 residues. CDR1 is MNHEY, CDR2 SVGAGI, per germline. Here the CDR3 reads CASRGWTGTSPLHF. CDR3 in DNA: TGTGCCAGCAGAGGGTGGACAGGGACGTCACCCCTCCACTTT.

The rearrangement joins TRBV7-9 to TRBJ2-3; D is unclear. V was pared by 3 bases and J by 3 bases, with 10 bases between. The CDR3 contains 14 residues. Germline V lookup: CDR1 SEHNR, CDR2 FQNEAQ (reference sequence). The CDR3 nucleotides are TGTGCCAGCAGCTTGGGGTATCCTACAGATACGCAGTATTTT. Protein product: CASSLGYPTDTQYF.

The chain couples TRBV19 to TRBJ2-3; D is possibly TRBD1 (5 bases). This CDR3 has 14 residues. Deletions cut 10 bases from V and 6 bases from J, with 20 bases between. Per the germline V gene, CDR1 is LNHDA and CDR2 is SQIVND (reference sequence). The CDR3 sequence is CATQPRGIRDTQYF. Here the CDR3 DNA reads TGTGCCACCCAGCCAAGGGGAATTCGGGATACGCAGTATTTT.

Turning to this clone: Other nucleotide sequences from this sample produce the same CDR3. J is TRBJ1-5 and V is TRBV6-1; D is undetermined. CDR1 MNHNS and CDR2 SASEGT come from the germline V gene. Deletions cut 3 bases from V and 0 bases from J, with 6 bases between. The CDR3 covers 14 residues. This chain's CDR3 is CASSDGYSNQPQHF. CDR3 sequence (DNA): TGTGCCAGCAGTGATGGGTATAGCAATCAGCCCCAGCATTTT.

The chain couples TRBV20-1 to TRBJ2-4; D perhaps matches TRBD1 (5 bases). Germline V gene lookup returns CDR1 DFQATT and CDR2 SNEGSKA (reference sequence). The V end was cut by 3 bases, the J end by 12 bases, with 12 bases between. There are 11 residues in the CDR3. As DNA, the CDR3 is TGCAGTGCTAGTGAAGGGGTCTCTCAGTACTTC. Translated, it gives CSASEGVSQYF.

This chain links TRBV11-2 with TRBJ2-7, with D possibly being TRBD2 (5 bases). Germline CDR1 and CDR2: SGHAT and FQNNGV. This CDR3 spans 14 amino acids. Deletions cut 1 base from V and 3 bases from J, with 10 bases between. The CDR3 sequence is CASSLGDGGYEQYF. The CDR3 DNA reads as TGTGCCAGCAGCTTAGGAGACGGAGGCTACGAGCAGTACTTC.

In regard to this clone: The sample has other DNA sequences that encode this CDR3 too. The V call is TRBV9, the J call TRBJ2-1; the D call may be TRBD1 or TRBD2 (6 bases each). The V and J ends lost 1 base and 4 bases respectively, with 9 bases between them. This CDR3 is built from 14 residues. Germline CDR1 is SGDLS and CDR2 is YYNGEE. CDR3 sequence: CASSVQGTYNEQFF. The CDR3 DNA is TGTGCCAGCAGCGTACAGGGGACTTACAATGAGCAGTTCTTC.

CDR3 residues: CASSRGTEGFNQPQHF. The CDR3 region has the DNA TGCGCCAGCAGTAGGGGGACAGAGGGTTTCAATCAGCCCCAGCATTTT. The chain links TRBV5-1 to TRBJ1-5; TRBD1 aligns across 7 bases. Germline V gene lookup returns CDR1 SGHRS and CDR2 YFSETQ. V dropped 5 bases and J dropped 3; count of bases not matched to a gene: 11. CDR3 length equals 16 residues.

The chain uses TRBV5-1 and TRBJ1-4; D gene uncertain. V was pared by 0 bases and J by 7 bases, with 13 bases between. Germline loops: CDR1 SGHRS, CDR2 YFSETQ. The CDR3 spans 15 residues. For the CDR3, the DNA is TGCGCCAGCAGCTTGGGAGGGTCTGTCGTTGAAAAACTGTTTTTT. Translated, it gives CASSLGGSVVEKLFF.

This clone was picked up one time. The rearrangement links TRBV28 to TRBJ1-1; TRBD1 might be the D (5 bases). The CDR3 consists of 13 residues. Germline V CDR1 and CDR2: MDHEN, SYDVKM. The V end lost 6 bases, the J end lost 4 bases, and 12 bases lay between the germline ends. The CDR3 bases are TGTGCCAGCAGCCTCCTAGGGGCCACTGAAGCTTTCTTT. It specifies CASSLLGATEAFF.

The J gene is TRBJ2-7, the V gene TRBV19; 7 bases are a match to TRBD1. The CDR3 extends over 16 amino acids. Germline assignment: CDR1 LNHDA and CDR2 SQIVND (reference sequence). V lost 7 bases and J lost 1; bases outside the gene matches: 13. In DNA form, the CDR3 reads TGTGCCAGTATGGTAACCCCCCGGGACAGTTCCTACGAGCAGTACTTC. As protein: CASMVTPRDSSYEQYF.

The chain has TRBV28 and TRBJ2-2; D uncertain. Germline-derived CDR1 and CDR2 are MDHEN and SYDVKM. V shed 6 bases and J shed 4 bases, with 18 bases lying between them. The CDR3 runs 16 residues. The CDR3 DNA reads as TGTGCCAGCAGCCCTCCGCCAGCCTTTTTCACCGGGGAGCTGTTTTTT. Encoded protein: CASSPPPAFFTGELFF.

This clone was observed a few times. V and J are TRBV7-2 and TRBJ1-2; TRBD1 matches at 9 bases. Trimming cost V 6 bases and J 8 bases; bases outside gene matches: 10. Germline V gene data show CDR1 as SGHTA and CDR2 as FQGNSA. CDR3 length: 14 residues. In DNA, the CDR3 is TGTGCCAGCAGTCGTAGCGGGACAGGGAGCGGCTACACCTTC. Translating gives CASSRSGTGSGYTF.

In DNA, the CDR3 is TGTGCCAGCTCAGGACCCGGGACTAACTATGGCTACACCTTC. The encoded protein is CASSGPGTNYGYTF. V and J are TRBV6-6 and TRBJ1-2; D unclear. CDR3 length: 14 residues. The V end lost 8 bases, the J end lost 0 bases, and 13 bases lay between the germline ends. Looked up from germline, CDR1 is MNHNY and CDR2 is SVGAGI (reference sequence).

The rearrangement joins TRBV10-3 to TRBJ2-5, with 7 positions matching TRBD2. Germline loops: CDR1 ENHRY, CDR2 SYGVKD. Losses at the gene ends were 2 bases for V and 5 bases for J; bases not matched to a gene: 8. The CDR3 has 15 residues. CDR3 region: CAISEGGGVRETQYF. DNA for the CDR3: TGTGCCATCAGTGAGGGCGGGGGAGTCAGGGAGACCCAGTACTTC.

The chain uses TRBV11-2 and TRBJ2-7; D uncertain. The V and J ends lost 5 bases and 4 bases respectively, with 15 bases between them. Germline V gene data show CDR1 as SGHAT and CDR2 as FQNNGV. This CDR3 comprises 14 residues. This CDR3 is CASSLRASLYEQYF. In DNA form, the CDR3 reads TGTGCCAGCAGCCTCCGGGCCAGCCTGTACGAGCAGTACTTC.

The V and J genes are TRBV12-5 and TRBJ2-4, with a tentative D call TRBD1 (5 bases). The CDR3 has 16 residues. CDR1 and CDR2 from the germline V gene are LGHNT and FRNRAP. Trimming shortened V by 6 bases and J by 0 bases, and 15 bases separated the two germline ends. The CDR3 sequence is CASGSDRQLAKNIQYF. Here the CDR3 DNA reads TGTGCTAGTGGGAGCGACAGACAGTTAGCCAAAAACATTCAGTACTTC. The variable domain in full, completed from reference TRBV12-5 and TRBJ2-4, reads DARVTQTPRHKVTEMGQEVTMRCQPILGHNTVFWYRQTMMQGLELLAYFRNRAPLDDSGMPKDRFSAEMPDATLATLKIQPSEPRDSAVYFCASGSDRQLAKNIQYFGAGTRLSVL.

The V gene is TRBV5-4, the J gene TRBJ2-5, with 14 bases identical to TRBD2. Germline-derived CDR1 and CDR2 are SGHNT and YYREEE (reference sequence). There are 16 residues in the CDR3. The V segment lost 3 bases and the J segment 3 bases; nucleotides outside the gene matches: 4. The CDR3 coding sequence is TGTGCCAGCAGCTACGGGACTAGCGGGGGCGAAGAGACCCAGTACTTC. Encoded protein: CASSYGTSGGEETQYF.

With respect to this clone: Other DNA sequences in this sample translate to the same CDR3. CDR3 amino acids: CASSGQVNTEAFF. The CDR3 nucleotides read TGTGCCAGTAGTGGACAGGTGAACACTGAAGCTTTCTTT. This rearrangement joins TRBV19 to TRBJ1-1; 7 nucleotides align to TRBD1. Looked up from germline, CDR1 is LNHDA and CDR2 is SQIVND (reference sequence). CDR3 length equals 13 residues. Germline trimming cut 5 bases from V and 0 bases from J; bases unmatched to any gene: 0.

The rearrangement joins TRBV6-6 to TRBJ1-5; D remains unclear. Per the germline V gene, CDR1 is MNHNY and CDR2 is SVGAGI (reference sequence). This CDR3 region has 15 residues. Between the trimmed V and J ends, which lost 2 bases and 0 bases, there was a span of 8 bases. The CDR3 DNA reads TGTGCCAGCAGTTACGACCAGAGTAGCAATCAGCCCCAGCATTTT. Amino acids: CASSYDQSSNQPQHF.